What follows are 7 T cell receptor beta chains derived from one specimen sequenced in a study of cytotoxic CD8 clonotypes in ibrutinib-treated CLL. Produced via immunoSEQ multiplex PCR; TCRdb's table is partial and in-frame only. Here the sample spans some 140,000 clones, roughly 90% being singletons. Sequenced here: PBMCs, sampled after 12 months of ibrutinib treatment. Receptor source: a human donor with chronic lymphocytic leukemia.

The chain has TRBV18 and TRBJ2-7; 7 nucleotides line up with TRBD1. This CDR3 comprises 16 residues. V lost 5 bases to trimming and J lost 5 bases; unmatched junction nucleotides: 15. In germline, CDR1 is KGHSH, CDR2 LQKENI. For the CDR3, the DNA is TGTGCCAGCTCAGCCACGACAGGGAGCCAGGGACACGAGCAGTACTTC. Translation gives CASSATTGSQGHEQYF.

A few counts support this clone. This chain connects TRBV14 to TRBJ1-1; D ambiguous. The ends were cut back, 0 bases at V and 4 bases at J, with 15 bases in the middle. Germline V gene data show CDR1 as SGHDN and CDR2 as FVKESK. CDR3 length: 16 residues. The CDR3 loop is CASSQDRPAFGTEAFF. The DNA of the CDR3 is TGTGCCAGCAGCCAAGATCGTCCAGCCTTTGGCACTGAAGCTTTCTTT.

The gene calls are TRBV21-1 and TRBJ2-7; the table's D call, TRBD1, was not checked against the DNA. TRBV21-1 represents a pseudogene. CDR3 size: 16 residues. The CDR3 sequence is CASPMGLRRGIHEQYF. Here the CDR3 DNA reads TGTGCCAGCCCCATGGGTCTTCGCAGGGGGATTCACGAGCAGTACTTC.

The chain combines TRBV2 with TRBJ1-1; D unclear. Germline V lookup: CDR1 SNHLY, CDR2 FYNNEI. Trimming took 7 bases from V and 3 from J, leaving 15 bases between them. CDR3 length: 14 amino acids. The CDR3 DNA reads TGTGCCAGCATCCTTCGGAGGACGGACACTGAAGCTTTCTTT. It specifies CASILRRTDTEAFF.

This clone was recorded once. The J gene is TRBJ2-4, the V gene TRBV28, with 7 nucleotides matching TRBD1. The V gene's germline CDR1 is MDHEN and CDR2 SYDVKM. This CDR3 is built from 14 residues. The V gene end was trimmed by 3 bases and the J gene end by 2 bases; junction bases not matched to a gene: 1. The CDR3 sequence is CASSFRGTKNIQYF. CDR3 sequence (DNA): TGTGCCAGCAGTTTCAGGGGGACCAAAAACATTCAGTACTTC.

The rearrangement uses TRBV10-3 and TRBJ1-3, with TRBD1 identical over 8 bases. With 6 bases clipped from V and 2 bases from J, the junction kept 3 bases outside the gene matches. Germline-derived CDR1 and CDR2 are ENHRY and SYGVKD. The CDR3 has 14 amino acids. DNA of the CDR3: TGTGCCATCAGGCAGGGGGCTGCTGGAAACACCATATATTTT. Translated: CAIRQGAAGNTIYF.

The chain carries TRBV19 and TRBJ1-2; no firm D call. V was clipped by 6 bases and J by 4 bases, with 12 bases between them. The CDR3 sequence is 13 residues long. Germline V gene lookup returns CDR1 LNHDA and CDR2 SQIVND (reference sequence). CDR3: CASSQVGSYGYTF. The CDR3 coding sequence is TGTGCCAGTAGCCAGGTCGGGAGCTATGGCTACACCTTC.